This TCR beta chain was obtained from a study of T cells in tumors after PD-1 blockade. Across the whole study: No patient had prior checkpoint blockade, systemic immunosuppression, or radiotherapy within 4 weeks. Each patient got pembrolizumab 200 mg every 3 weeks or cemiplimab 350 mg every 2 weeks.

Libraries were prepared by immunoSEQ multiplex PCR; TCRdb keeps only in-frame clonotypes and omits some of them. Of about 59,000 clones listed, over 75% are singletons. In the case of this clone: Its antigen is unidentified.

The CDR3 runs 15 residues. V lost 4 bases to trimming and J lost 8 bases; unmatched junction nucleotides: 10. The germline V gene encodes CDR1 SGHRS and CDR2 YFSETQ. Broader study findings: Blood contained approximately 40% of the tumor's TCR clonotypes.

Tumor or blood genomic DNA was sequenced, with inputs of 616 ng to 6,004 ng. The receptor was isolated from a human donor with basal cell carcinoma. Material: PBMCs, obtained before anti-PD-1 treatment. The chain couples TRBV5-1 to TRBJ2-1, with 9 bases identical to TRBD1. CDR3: CASSRGQGGFDEQFF. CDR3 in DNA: TGCGCCAGCAGCCGGGGACAGGGAGGTTTCGATGAGCAGTTCTTC.